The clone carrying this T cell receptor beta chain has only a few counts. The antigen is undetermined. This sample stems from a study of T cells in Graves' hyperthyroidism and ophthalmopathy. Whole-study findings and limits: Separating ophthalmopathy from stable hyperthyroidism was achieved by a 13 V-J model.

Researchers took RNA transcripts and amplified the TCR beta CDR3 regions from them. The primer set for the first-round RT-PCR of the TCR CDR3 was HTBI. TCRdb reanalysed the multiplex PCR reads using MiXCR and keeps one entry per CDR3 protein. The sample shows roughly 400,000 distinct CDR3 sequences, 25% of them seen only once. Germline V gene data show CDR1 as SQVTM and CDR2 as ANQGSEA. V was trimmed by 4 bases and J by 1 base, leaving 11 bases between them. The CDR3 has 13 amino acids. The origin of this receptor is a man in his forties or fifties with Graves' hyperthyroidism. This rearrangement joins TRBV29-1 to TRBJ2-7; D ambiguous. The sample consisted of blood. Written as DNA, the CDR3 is TGCAGCGTTGTTGGCACACTATCCTACGAGCAGTACTTC. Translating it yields CSVVGTLSYEQYF.